Presented here are 23 T cell receptor beta chains from one specimen sequenced in a study of OX40 agonist ivuxolimab in advanced cancers. The repertoire was sequenced with immunoSEQ multiplex PCR; TCRdb's copy has only in-frame clones and lacks some. The profile shows about 41,000 clones, approximately 80% of them singletons. This specimen consisted of CD4+ or CD8+ T cells sorted from blood, obtained in a trial of the OX40 agonist ivuxolimab. The receptors here all came from an adult with an advanced solid tumor such as melanoma, head and neck, liver or kidney cancer.

This chain links TRBV19 with TRBJ1-5; 9 nucleotides align to TRBD1. The CDR3 loop spans 15 amino acids. Unmatched junction bases numbered 5, after V lost 1 base and J lost 7 bases. Germline CDR1 is LNHDA and CDR2 is SQIVND (reference sequence). The CDR3 nucleotides read TGTGCCAGTAGTATAGCCTGGGACAGGGCCCAGCCCCAGCATTTT. Its protein product is CASSIAWDRAQPQHF.

A single count supports this clone. The chain couples TRBV6-1 to TRBJ1-1; TRBD1 matches at 7 bases. This CDR3 region has 13 residues. Germline lookup yields CDR1 MNHNS and CDR2 SASEGT. Losses at the gene ends were 2 bases for V and 3 bases for J; bases not matched to a gene: 0. The CDR3 DNA sequence: TGTGCCAGCAGTGAAACAGGGGACACTGAAGCTTTCTTT. This codes for CASSETGDTEAFF.

V and J are TRBV18 and TRBJ2-6, with unresolved D. V dropped 2 bases and J dropped 4 bases, with 9 bases sitting between them. In germline, CDR1 is KGHSH, CDR2 LQKENI. The CDR3 is 15 amino acids. The CDR3 DNA reads as TGTGCCAGCTCACCAAGGCGAATGGGGGCCAACGTCCTGACTTTC. Translation gives CASSPRRMGANVLTF.

This chain joins TRBV5-4 and TRBJ2-7; the D gene is possibly TRBD1 (6 bases). The CDR3 sequence is 15 residues long. Germline V lookup: CDR1 SGHNT, CDR2 YYREEE (reference sequence). Trimming removed 0 bases from V and 0 bases from J, with 10 bases in between. The CDR3 here is CASSLVGADSYEQYF. The CDR3 nucleotides read TGTGCCAGCAGCTTGGTGGGGGCGGACTCCTACGAGCAGTACTTC.

J is TRBJ1-1 and V is TRBV28, with unresolved D. The CDR3 is 11 residues long. Per the germline V gene, CDR1 is MDHEN and CDR2 is SYDVKM. V was cut by 4 bases and J by 1 base, with 1 base left in between. Written as DNA, the CDR3 is TGTGCCAGCAGTTGGAACACTGAAGCTTTCTTT. Its protein is CASSWNTEAFF.

J is TRBJ1-1 and V is TRBV18; 8 bases are a match to TRBD1. CDR3 length: 15 residues. Germline CDR1 is KGHSH and CDR2 is LQKENI. V shed 5 bases and J 5 bases; nucleotides not matched to a gene: 10. The CDR3 sequence is CASSSGQGALTEAFF. The DNA for the CDR3 is TGTGCCAGCTCATCAGGTCAGGGGGCGCTGACTGAAGCTTTCTTT.

This clone was counted once. The chain links TRBV4-1 to TRBJ2-5; 8 positions agree with TRBD2. The better agreement between TRBJ2-7 and the DNA end casts doubt on the J call. CDR3 size: 17 residues. Germline CDR1 is MGHRA and CDR2 is YSYEKL. The CDR3 bases are TGCGCCAGCAGCCCAAGATTAGCAGCGGGAGAACCCTACGAGCAGTACTTC. Its translation: CASSPRLAAGEPYEQYF.

The chain has TRBV15 and TRBJ2-5; D perhaps matches TRBD2 (6 bases). Per the germline V gene, CDR1 is LNHNV and CDR2 is YYDKDF (reference sequence). The V end was cut by 3 bases, the J end by 0 bases, with 8 bases between. This CDR3 has 14 amino acids. The CDR3 nucleotides are TGTGCCACCAGCAGGGGGGGTGACCAAGAGACCCAGTACTTC. The encoded protein is CATSRGGDQETQYF.

The chain links TRBV2 to TRBJ2-2, with a weak D call TRBD2 (5 bases). V lost 5 bases, J lost 6 bases, and 16 bases lay in between. CDR1 SNHLY and CDR2 FYNNEI come from the germline V gene. The CDR3 length is 15 residues. The DNA of the CDR3 is TGTGCCAGCAGTCAGAGCGGAAACGTCCCCGGGGAGCTGTTTTTT. It encodes CASSQSGNVPGELFF. Filled out from reference TRBV2 and TRBJ2-2, the complete variable domain reads EPEVTQTPSHQVTQMGQEVILRCVPISNHLYFYWYRQILGQKVEFLVSFYNNEISEKSEIFDDQFSVERPDGSNFTLKIRSTKLEDSAMYFCASSQSGNVPGELFFGEGSRLTVL.

The V and J genes are TRBV18 and TRBJ1-2; 8 bases fit TRBD1. CDR1 is KGHSH, CDR2 LQKENI, per germline. J was trimmed by 0 bases and V by 3 bases; bases with no gene match: 3. This CDR3 spans 15 amino acids. The DNA for the CDR3 is TGTGCCAGCTCACCCCAGGGGGCCACTAACTATGGCTACACCTTC. Its translation is CASSPQGATNYGYTF.

The V gene is TRBV4-3, the J gene TRBJ1-4; TRBD1 is a possible D gene (6 bases). Trimming took 3 bases from V and 0 from J, leaving 8 bases between them. Germline CDR1 and CDR2: LGHNA and YSLEER. The CDR3 has 15 amino acids. The chain's CDR3 is CASSQDSSTNEKLFF. CDR3 sequence (DNA): TGCGCCAGCAGCCAGGACAGCTCAACTAATGAAAAACTGTTTTTT.

The chain recombines TRBV7-3 with TRBJ2-2; TRBD2 might be the D (6 bases). The CDR3 contains 16 residues. Germline V gives CDR1 SGHTA, CDR2 FQGTGA. Trimming took off 2 bases at V and 1 base at J, with 11 bases between the two ends. The CDR3 DNA reads as TGTGCCAGCAGCTTACCCCGACTAGGGAACACCGGGGAGCTGTTTTTT. It translates to CASSLPRLGNTGELFF.

In this sample, this clone turned up once. This chain links TRBV7-9 with TRBJ1-1; D is uncertain. V gave up 2 bases and J gave up 0 bases, with 7 bases separating them. Germline V gives CDR1 SEHNR, CDR2 FQNEAQ (reference sequence). The CDR3 sequence is 14 residues long. CDR3 amino acids: CASSLWQLNTEAFF. The CDR3, as DNA: TGTGCCAGCAGCTTATGGCAGTTGAACACTGAAGCTTTCTTT. The variable domain in full, with the rest retrieved from reference TRBV7-9 and TRBJ1-1, is DTGVSQNPRHKITKRGQNVTFRCDPISEHNRLYWYRQTLGQGPEFLTYFQNEAQLEKSRLLSDRFSAERPKGSFSTLEIQRTEQGDSAMYLCASSLWQLNTEAFFGQGTRLTVV.

The J gene is TRBJ2-5, the V gene TRBV2; D is tentatively TRBD1 or TRBD2 (5 bases each). This CDR3 comprises 13 residues. CDR1 SNHLY and CDR2 FYNNEI come from the germline V gene. Trimming shortened V by 2 bases and J by 5 bases, and 9 bases separated the two germline ends. The CDR3 reads CASSEWGSETQYF. CDR3 in DNA: TGTGCCAGCAGTGAATGGGGGAGCGAGACCCAGTACTTC.

The rearrangement joins TRBV7-9 to TRBJ2-5; the D gene is possibly TRBD1 (6 bases). CDR1 is SEHNR, CDR2 FQNEAQ, per germline (reference sequence). V dropped 4 bases and J dropped 2 bases, with 11 bases sitting between them. The CDR3 has 14 amino acids. CDR3 in DNA: TGTGCCAGCAGCTATTCAGGGGATCAAGAGACCCAGTACTTC. This sequence encodes CASSYSGDQETQYF.

V usage is TRBV5-1 and J usage is TRBJ1-1; D ambiguous. This CDR3 comprises 14 residues. Germline V gene lookup returns CDR1 SGHRS and CDR2 YFSETQ. Trimming pared 8 bases from V and 3 bases from J, leaving 17 bases between. CDR3 residues: CASNPQPLDTEAFF. The CDR3 bases are TGCGCCAGTAATCCACAGCCCCTCGACACTGAAGCTTTCTTT.

The gene calls are TRBV19 and TRBJ2-1, with 12 bases matching TRBD2. This CDR3 is 16 amino acids long. Per the germline V gene, CDR1 is LNHDA and CDR2 is SQIVND (reference sequence). The V gene end was trimmed by 8 bases and the J gene end by 7 bases; junction bases not matched to a gene: 12. The CDR3, as DNA: TGTGCCAGTGGTACACTGACTAGCGGGAGTTATAATGAGCAGTTCTTC. Translating it yields CASGTLTSGSYNEQFF. Based on the CDR3 plus reference TRBV19 and TRBJ2-1, the full variable domain is DGGITQSPKYLFRKEGQNVTLSCEQNLNHDAMYWYRQDPGQGLRLIYYSQIVNDFQKGDIAEGYSVSREKKESFPLTVTSAQKNPTAFYLCASGTLTSGSYNEQFFGPGTRLTVL.

The V call is TRBV5-4, the J call TRBJ2-6; D is uncertain. The ends were cut back, 2 bases at V and 0 bases at J, with 9 bases in the middle. Germline V lookup: CDR1 SGHNT, CDR2 YYREEE (reference sequence). The CDR3 consists of 16 residues. The CDR3 is CASSFGKSSGANVLTF. The CDR3 DNA is TGTGCCAGCAGCTTTGGGAAGAGCTCTGGGGCCAACGTCCTGACTTTC.

The chain links TRBV9 to TRBJ2-5, with D maybe TRBD2 (5 bases). The CDR3 is 12 amino acids. CDR1 is SGDLS, CDR2 YYNGEE, per germline. Trimming took off 4 bases at V and 4 bases at J, with 8 bases between the two ends. CDR3 protein: CASSNGGETQYF. The CDR3 region has the DNA TGTGCCAGCAGCAACGGAGGAGAGACCCAGTACTTC.

This clone was seen just once. The chain is built from TRBV6-4 and TRBJ2-3; 7 bases map to TRBD2. CDR1 is MRHNA, CDR2 SNTAGT, per germline. Germline trimming cut 10 bases from V and 3 bases from J; bases unmatched to any gene: 10. There are 14 residues in the CDR3. The CDR3: CATRRETGTDTQYF. In DNA, the CDR3 is TGTGCCACTAGGCGGGAGACGGGGACAGATACGCAGTATTTT.

This chain links TRBV7-9 with TRBJ2-1; D may be TRBD2 (6 bases). The CDR3 consists of 15 residues. Germline V gives CDR1 SEHNR, CDR2 FQNEAQ (reference sequence). The V and J ends lost 5 bases and 0 bases respectively, with 11 bases between them. The CDR3 nucleotides read TGTGCCAGCAGCCCCCCGGGGGTCTCCTACAATGAGCAGTTCTTC. It is translated as CASSPPGVSYNEQFF.

The chain recombines TRBV5-4 with TRBJ1-1, with TRBD1 matching over 7 bases. This CDR3 region has 14 residues. The V segment lost 7 bases and the J segment 0 bases; nucleotides outside the gene matches: 6. Germline V CDR1 and CDR2: SGHNT, YYREEE (reference sequence). The CDR3 DNA sequence: TGTGCCAGCGGCGACAGGGAGCTGAACACTGAAGCTTTCTTT. Translating it yields CASGDRELNTEAFF.

J is TRBJ2-5 and V is TRBV5-4; a weak D match, TRBD1 (5 bases). Germline V gene sequence: CDR1 SGHNT, CDR2 YYREEE (reference sequence). Trimming took 6 bases from V and 5 from J, leaving 14 bases between them. This CDR3 has 13 residues. The CDR3, as DNA: TGTGCCAGCACCCCCCAGGGTGGGGAGACCCAGTACTTC. It yields the protein CASTPQGGETQYF. The full variable domain, completed using reference TRBV5-4 and TRBJ2-5, is ETGVTQSPTHLIKTRGQQVTLRCSSQSGHNTVSWYQQALGQGPQFIFQYYREEENGRGNFPPRFSGLQFPNYSSELNVNALELDDSALYLCASTPQGGETQYFGPGTRLLVL.